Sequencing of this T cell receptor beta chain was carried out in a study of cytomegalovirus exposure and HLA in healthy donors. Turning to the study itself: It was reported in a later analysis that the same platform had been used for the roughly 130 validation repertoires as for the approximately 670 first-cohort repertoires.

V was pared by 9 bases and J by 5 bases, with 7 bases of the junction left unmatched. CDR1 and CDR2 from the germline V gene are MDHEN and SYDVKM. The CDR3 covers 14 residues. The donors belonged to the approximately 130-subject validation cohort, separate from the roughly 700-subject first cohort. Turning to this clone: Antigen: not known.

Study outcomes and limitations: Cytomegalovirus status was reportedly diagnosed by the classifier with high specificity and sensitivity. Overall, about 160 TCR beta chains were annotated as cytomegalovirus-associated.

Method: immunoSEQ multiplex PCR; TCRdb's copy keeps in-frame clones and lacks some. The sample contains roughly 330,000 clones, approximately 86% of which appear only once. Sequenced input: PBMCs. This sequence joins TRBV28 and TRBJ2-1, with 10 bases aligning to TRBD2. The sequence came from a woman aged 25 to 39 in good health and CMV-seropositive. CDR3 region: CASRPGLANNEQFF. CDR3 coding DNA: TGTGCCAGTAGACCGGGACTAGCGAACAATGAGCAGTTCTTC.